These 32 T cell receptor beta chains came from one sample sequenced in a study of blood T cell repertoires in COVID-19. Produced via immunoSEQ multiplex PCR; TCRdb's table is partial and in-frame only. Seen here are some 220,000 clones, around 80% observed once, and the top ten hold about 13%. Specimen: peripheral blood. These receptors came from a human donor in a cohort sampled during active COVID-19.

V gene TRBV4-3 combines with J gene TRBJ2-1; D perhaps matches TRBD1 (6 bases). Trimming removed 0 bases at V and 6 bases at J, with 18 bases between. CDR3 length: 17 residues. The germline CDR1 and CDR2 sequences are LGHNA and YSLEER. CDR3 nucleotides: TGCGCCAGCAGCCAAGATAATGGCAGGGGTGGGTTCAATGAGCAGTTCTTC. Protein: CASSQDNGRGGFNEQFF.

Remarks on this clone: This CDR3 is also generated by other DNA sequences in the sample. This chain uses TRBV12-3 or TRBV12-4 with TRBJ1-2; D unresolved. Trimming shortened V by 1 base and J by 4 bases, and 4 bases separated the two germline ends. The CDR3 covers 12 residues. The CDR3 nucleotides are TGTGCCAGCAGTTTAGGGAGCTATGGCTACACCTTC. Translation: CASSLGSYGYTF.

This chain joins TRBV3-1 (or the pseudogene TRBV3-2) and TRBJ2-7; tentative D call: TRBD2 (5 bases). Germline-derived CDR1 and CDR2 are LGHDT and YNNKEL (reference sequence). Between the trimmed V and J ends, which lost 5 bases and 4 bases, there was a span of 15 bases. CDR3 length: 14 amino acids. CDR3 in amino acids: CASSYRAPGYEQYF. CDR3 nucleotides: TGTGCCAGCAGCTACCGGGCCCCGGGGTACGAGCAGTACTTC.

The rearrangement joins TRBV10-3 to TRBJ2-1; TRBD1 aligns across 9 bases. V gave up 6 bases and J gave up 3 bases; unmatched junction bases: 9. This CDR3 is 16 amino acids long. Germline CDR1 is ENHRY and CDR2 is SYGVKD. CDR3 DNA sequence: TGTGCCATCAGCATGGGCCCGGGACAGGGCTACAATGAGCAGTTCTTC. Its translation: CAISMGPGQGYNEQFF.

The CDR3 nucleotides are TGTGCCAGTAGTATAGAAGACAGGGGGTGGAACACTGAAGCTTTCTTT. It is translated as CASSIEDRGWNTEAFF. The rearrangement links TRBV19 to TRBJ1-1, with 9 bases matching TRBD1. The CDR3 covers 16 residues. Germline CDR1 LNHDA, CDR2 SQIVND (reference sequence). J lost 1 base, V lost 0 bases, and 3 bases had no gene match.

The chain carries TRBV5-4 and TRBJ2-7; the D is unclear. Germline V gene lookup returns CDR1 SGHNT and CDR2 YYREEE (reference sequence). The CDR3 covers 15 residues. Trimming left V 4 bases short and J 0 bases short, with 14 bases between. As DNA, the CDR3 is TGTGCCAGCAGCCCCTCCATCGAGAGCTCCTACGAGCAGTACTTC. Translating gives CASSPSIESSYEQYF.

This clone was seen once. The V and J genes are TRBV5-6 and TRBJ2-3; the D is unclear. The CDR3 extends over 14 amino acids. Germline-derived CDR1 and CDR2 are SGHDT and YYEEEE. The V gene lost 4 bases and the J gene lost 0 bases, with 9 bases spanning the gap. In DNA, the CDR3 is TGTGCCAGCAGCCTGCCCTATAGCACAGATACGCAGTATTTT. Its translation: CASSLPYSTDTQYF. Based on the CDR3 plus reference TRBV5-6 and TRBJ2-3, the full variable domain is DAGVTQSPTHLIKTRGQQVTLRCSPKSGHDTVSWYQQALGQGPQFIFQYYEEEERQRGNFPDRFSGHQFPNYSSELNVNALLLGDSALYLCASSLPYSTDTQYFGPGTRLTVL.

The rearrangement uses TRBV9 and TRBJ2-1, with 13 bases aligning to TRBD2. This CDR3 is 15 amino acids long. V dropped 0 bases and J dropped 10; count of bases not matched to a gene: 4. Germline CDR1 SGDLS, CDR2 YYNGEE. CDR3 amino acids: CASSVGGLAGEEQFF. The CDR3 nucleotides are TGTGCCAGCAGCGTAGGAGGACTAGCGGGAGAGGAGCAGTTCTTC.

V gene TRBV11-3 combines with J gene TRBJ2-5; 7 nucleotides align to TRBD2. CDR1 is SGHNT and CDR2 is YENEEA in the germline V gene. Trimming at V came to 5 bases and at J to 7 bases, leaving 7 bases not matched to a gene. The CDR3 contains 13 residues. DNA for the CDR3: TGTGCCAGCAGCCTCCGGGGGGAGCGGACCCAGTACTTC. It is translated as CASSLRGERTQYF. Full variable domain (outside the CDR3, taken from reference TRBV11-3 and TRBJ2-5): EAGVVQSPRYKIIEKKQPVAFWCNPISGHNTLYWYLQNLGQGPELLIRYENEEAVDDSQLPKDRFSAERLKGVDSTLKIQPAELGDSAVYLCASSLRGERTQYFGPGTRLLVL.

This clone was detected a few times. V gene TRBV2 combines with J gene TRBJ2-4; D is ambiguous. Trimming cost V 6 bases and J 5 bases, with 11 bases left between them. Germline V gene data show CDR1 as SNHLY and CDR2 as FYNNEI. There are 13 residues in the CDR3. The chain's CDR3 is CASRKNRENIQYF. The CDR3 DNA follows: TGTGCCAGCAGGAAGAACAGAGAAAACATTCAGTACTTC.

The chain links TRBV15 to TRBJ1-2, with TRBD1 matching over 7 bases. The CDR3 spans 15 residues. Germline V gene lookup returns CDR1 LNHNV and CDR2 YYDKDF (reference sequence). The junction had 12 bases not matched to a gene; V was cut back by 7 bases and J by 4 bases. The CDR3 sequence is CATMPGGGITYGYTF. The CDR3, as DNA: TGTGCCACCATGCCTGGAGGGGGCATCACCTATGGCTACACCTTC.

This chain joins TRBV6-6 and TRBJ2-2, with D possibly matching TRBD1 (7 bases). This CDR3 has 14 amino acids. Trimming removed 2 bases from V and 6 bases from J, with 10 bases in between. Germline lookup yields CDR1 MNHNY and CDR2 SVGAGI (reference sequence). The CDR3 protein is CASSYQGGAGELFF. The DNA for the CDR3 is TGTGCCAGCAGTTACCAGGGGGGCGCCGGGGAGCTGTTTTTT.

This chain connects TRBV18 to TRBJ1-6, with D unresolved. The CDR3 has 16 residues. The V end lost 4 bases, the J end lost 5 bases, and 15 bases lay between the germline ends. Germline CDR1 KGHSH, CDR2 LQKENI. CDR3 sequence: CASSLQPPVDNSPLHF. The CDR3 DNA is TGTGCCAGCTCACTCCAACCGCCAGTCGATAATTCACCCCTCCACTTT.

This clone was detected only a few times. The chain couples TRBV28 to TRBJ2-2; 9 bases agree with TRBD2. Germline V gene lookup returns CDR1 MDHEN and CDR2 SYDVKM. This CDR3 has 16 residues. Trimming cost V 6 bases and J 5 bases; bases outside gene matches: 10. CDR3: CASSPPSGAGTGELFF. The CDR3 nucleotides read TGTGCCAGCAGCCCTCCTAGCGGGGCTGGAACCGGGGAGCTGTTTTTT.

This rearrangement joins TRBV5-1 to TRBJ1-2; D ambiguous. V shed 4 bases and J shed 4 bases, with 17 bases lying between them. The CDR3 is 15 residues long. CDR1 is SGHRS and CDR2 is YFSETQ in the germline V gene. CDR3 protein: CASSKAEGPLYGYTF. The CDR3 nucleotides read TGCGCCAGCAGCAAGGCGGAAGGTCCCCTCTATGGCTACACCTTC.

The chain employs TRBV2 and TRBJ1-5; 7 bases fit TRBD1. This CDR3 is built from 15 residues. V gave up 6 bases and J gave up 2 bases; unmatched junction bases: 7. CDR1 SNHLY and CDR2 FYNNEI come from the germline V gene. The CDR3 spells CASRTDRAGNQPQHF. The CDR3 DNA is TGTGCCAGCAGGACCGACAGGGCAGGCAATCAGCCCCAGCATTTT.

The rearrangement uses TRBV3-1 (or the pseudogene TRBV3-2) and TRBJ2-3, with 7 positions matching TRBD2. The CDR3 sequence is 16 residues long. V was pared by 2 bases and J by 0 bases, with 5 bases of the junction left unmatched. Per germline, CDR1 LGHDT and CDR2 YNNKEL (reference sequence). This chain's CDR3 is CASSQPYSGSTDTQYF. CDR3 nucleotide sequence: TGTGCCAGCAGCCAACCCTATAGCGGGAGCACAGATACGCAGTATTTT.

CDR3 DNA: TGTGCCAGCAGTTTAAAGCGGAACACTGAAGCTTTCTTT. Its translation is CASSLKRNTEAFF. The chain couples TRBV28 to TRBJ1-1; no clear D. This CDR3 is built from 13 residues. V lost 2 bases and J 1 base, leaving 5 bases between the germline ends. From germline, CDR1 is MDHEN and CDR2 SYDVKM.

This chain joins TRBV27 and TRBJ1-2; TRBD1 matches 10 bases. The V and J ends lost 7 bases and 4 bases, in that order; junction bases with no gene match: 9. There are 15 residues in the CDR3. Germline values: CDR1 MNHEY, CDR2 SMNVEV (reference sequence). CDR3 nucleotide sequence: TGTGCCAGCACCGACCGACAGGGGGCAGGCTATGGCTACACCTTC. Its protein product is CASTDRQGAGYGYTF.

This clone has only a few counts. The rearrangement links TRBV11-2 to TRBJ2-7; 7 bases fit TRBD1. This CDR3 contains 13 residues. The germline gives CDR1 SGHAT, CDR2 FQNNGV. J lost 6 bases, V lost 6 bases, and 8 bases had no gene match. CDR3 in amino acids: CASSQQGSGEQYF. In nucleotides, the CDR3 is TGTGCCAGCAGTCAACAGGGGTCGGGCGAGCAGTACTTC.

This sequence joins TRBV5-1 and TRBJ2-5, with D tentatively TRBD1 (6 bases). This CDR3 region has 15 residues. V was cut by 4 bases and J by 2 bases, with 15 bases left in between. The V gene's germline CDR1 is SGHRS and CDR2 YFSETQ. CDR3 bases: TGCGCCAGCAGCCTCCAGGCGACAGGACAAGAGACCCAGTACTTC. It specifies CASSLQATGQETQYF.

Written as DNA, the CDR3 is TGTGCCAGCAGCCGACAAGCCTACGAGCAGTACTTC. As protein: CASSRQAYEQYF. The V and J genes are TRBV3-1 (or the pseudogene TRBV3-2) and TRBJ2-7; D remains ambiguous. The germline gives CDR1 LGHDT, CDR2 YNNKEL (reference sequence). Trimming stripped 4 bases from V and 2 bases from J, with 6 bases between. The CDR3 sequence is 12 residues long.

To note about this clone: The sample holds other DNA sequences that translate to the same CDR3. V and J are TRBV20-1 and TRBJ2-7; no clear D. V gave up 1 base and J gave up 3 bases, with 4 bases separating them. Germline-derived CDR1 and CDR2 are DFQATT and SNEGSKA (reference sequence). There are 11 residues in the CDR3. CDR3 DNA sequence: TGCAGTGCTAGAGGAGACTACGAGCAGTACTTC. This translates into CSARGDYEQYF.

This sequence joins TRBV4-1 and TRBJ2-3; 12 nucleotides agree with TRBD2. This CDR3 contains 18 residues. Germline CDR1 and CDR2: MGHRA and YSYEKL. V lost 3 bases, J lost 2 bases, and 9 bases stayed unmatched. CDR3 protein: CASSQFPSGGANTDTQYF. The DNA of the CDR3 is TGCGCCAGCAGCCAGTTCCCTAGCGGGGGGGCTAACACAGATACGCAGTATTTT.

Points on this clone: This sample includes further DNA sequences coding for the same CDR3. V is TRBV4-3 and J is TRBJ2-7; 9 bases align to TRBD2. With 0 bases clipped from V and 3 bases from J, the junction kept 6 bases outside the gene matches. This CDR3 region has 16 residues. The germline gives CDR1 LGHNA, CDR2 YSLEER. In DNA form, the CDR3 reads TGCGCCAGCAGCCAAGATGTTAGCGGGGGTCACTACGAGCAGTACTTC. It codes for CASSQDVSGGHYEQYF.

The chain is built from TRBV27 and TRBJ1-5, with D possibly being TRBD1 (5 bases). Per germline, CDR1 MNHEY and CDR2 SMNVEV (reference sequence). This CDR3 region has 14 residues. V gave up 7 bases and J gave up 5 bases, with 15 bases separating them. CDR3 DNA sequence: TGTGCCAGCAAGTCGGTAGGGGTTTATCAGCCCCAGCATTTT. Translating it yields CASKSVGVYQPQHF.

This clone was counted between two and nine times. The genes are TRBV6-5 and TRBJ1-1; no firm D call. Per germline, CDR1 MNHEY and CDR2 SVGAGI. The CDR3 contains 14 residues. V lost 0 bases, J lost 5 bases, and 10 bases lay in between. The CDR3 bases are TGTGCCAGCAGTTACTCAAAAGGGAGAACTGAAGCTTTCTTT. Translated: CASSYSKGRTEAFF.

This chain connects TRBV6-5 to TRBJ2-1, with 7 nucleotides matching TRBD1. Unmatched junction bases numbered 10, after V lost 0 bases and J lost 8 bases. Looked up from germline, CDR1 is MNHEY and CDR2 is SVGAGI. The CDR3 is made up of 16 amino acids. The DNA of the CDR3 is TGTGCCAGCAGTTACTCCGCGACAGGGTTGAGCGATGAGCAGTTCTTC. Translation: CASSYSATGLSDEQFF.

This clone occurred a few times. This sequence joins TRBV5-1 and TRBJ2-1, with 11 bases identical to TRBD2. J was trimmed by 7 bases and V by 4 bases; bases with no gene match: 10. The CDR3 consists of 16 residues. The V gene's germline CDR1 is SGHRS and CDR2 YFSETQ. CDR3 DNA: TGCGCCAGCAGCCAATACCCGGGACTAGCGGCAAATGAGCAGTTCTTC. Protein sequence: CASSQYPGLAANEQFF.

V gene TRBV10-3 combines with J gene TRBJ2-3, with 7 bases matching TRBD1. This CDR3 has 16 residues. V gave up 4 bases and J gave up 2 bases; unmatched junction bases: 9. Germline CDR1 is ENHRY and CDR2 is SYGVKD. CDR3 residues: CAISALGDSVTDTQYF. CDR3 in DNA: TGTGCCATCAGTGCCCTTGGGGACAGCGTCACAGATACGCAGTATTTT.

The chain recombines TRBV27 with TRBJ1-5; tentative D call: TRBD1 (5 bases). CDR3 length equals 18 residues. Trimming shortened V by 6 bases and J by 4 bases, and 25 bases separated the two germline ends. The germline gives CDR1 MNHEY, CDR2 SMNVEV (reference sequence). This chain's CDR3 is CASSNRAGATVLNQPQHF. The CDR3, as DNA: TGTGCCAGCAGCAACCGGGCTGGGGCGACAGTCCTTAATCAGCCCCAGCATTTT.

This clone has ten or more counts. The same CDR3 arises from other DNA sequences in this sample as well. The V gene is TRBV7-2, the J gene TRBJ2-2, with TRBD2 matching 10 bases. Losses at the gene ends were 4 bases for V and 0 bases for J; bases not matched to a gene: 2. The CDR3 extends over 16 amino acids. Germline CDR1 SGHTA, CDR2 FQGNSA. CDR3 amino acids: CASSSTSGANTGELFF. The CDR3 DNA follows: TGTGCCAGCAGCTCCACTAGCGGGGCGAACACCGGGGAGCTGTTTTTT.